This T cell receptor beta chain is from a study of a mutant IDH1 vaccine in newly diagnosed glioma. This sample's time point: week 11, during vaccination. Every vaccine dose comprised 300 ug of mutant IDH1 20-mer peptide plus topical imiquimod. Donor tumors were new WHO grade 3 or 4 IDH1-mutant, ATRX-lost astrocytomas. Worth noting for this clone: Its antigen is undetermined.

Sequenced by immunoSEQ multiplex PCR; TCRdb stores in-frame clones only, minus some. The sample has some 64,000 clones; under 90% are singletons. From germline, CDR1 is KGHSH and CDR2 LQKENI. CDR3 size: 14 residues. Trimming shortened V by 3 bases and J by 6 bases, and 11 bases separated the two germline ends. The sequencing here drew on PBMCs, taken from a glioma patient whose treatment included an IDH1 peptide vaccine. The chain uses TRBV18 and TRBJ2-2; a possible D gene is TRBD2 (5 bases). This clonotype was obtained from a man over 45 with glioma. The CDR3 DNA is TGTGCCAGCTCACCTTCCCTAGCTCCCGGGGAGCTGTTTTTT. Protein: CASSPSLAPGELFF.